These 12 T cell receptor beta chains share one sample of origin, sequenced in a study of blood T cell repertoires in COVID-19. Measured with immunoSEQ multiplex PCR; TCRdb has only the in-frame clones, and not every one. The sample has 76,000 or so clones; approximately 89% are singletons. Specimen: peripheral blood. Receptors originate from a human donor in a cohort sampled during active COVID-19.

V is TRBV7-3 and J is TRBJ2-7; 9 bases are shared with TRBD1. Germline CDR1 is SGHTA and CDR2 is FQGTGA. The CDR3 extends over 15 amino acids. V shed 5 bases and J 3 bases; nucleotides not matched to a gene: 8. The CDR3 loop is CASSPTGGMIYEQYF. CDR3 sequence (DNA): TGTGCCAGCAGCCCTACAGGGGGCATGATCTACGAGCAGTACTTC.

The rearrangement joins TRBV4-3 to TRBJ1-3; D is possibly TRBD1 (5 bases). Germline V gene data show CDR1 as LGHNA and CDR2 as YSLEER. Trimming pared 0 bases from V and 4 bases from J, leaving 13 bases between. This CDR3 has 16 amino acids. The CDR3 is CASSQETTVLGNTIYF. CDR3 nucleotides: TGCGCCAGCAGCCAAGAAACGACAGTATTAGGAAACACCATATATTTT.

The count of this clone is one. The genes are TRBV10-3 and TRBJ2-5; D is possibly TRBD2 (5 bases). The CDR3 is 15 residues long. Looked up from germline, CDR1 is ENHRY and CDR2 is SYGVKD. Between the trimmed V and J ends, which lost 8 bases and 2 bases, there was a span of 18 bases. The CDR3 DNA follows: TGTGCCATCTCTGATGGAGTAGCGTCTCAAGAGACCCAGTACTTC. Translation gives CAISDGVASQETQYF.

The rearrangement links TRBV5-4 to TRBJ2-5, with 10 bases lining up with TRBD2. The V gene end was trimmed by 0 bases and the J gene end by 2 bases; junction bases not matched to a gene: 1. CDR3 length equals 15 residues. Germline CDR1 SGHNT, CDR2 YYREEE (reference sequence). CDR3: CASSLGTSGQETQYF. CDR3 bases: TGTGCCAGCAGCTTGGGGACTAGCGGACAAGAGACCCAGTACTTC.

In this sample, this clone turned up a few times. This chain links TRBV5-1 with TRBJ1-1; D remains unclear. The germline V gene has CDR1 SGHRS and CDR2 YFSETQ. The CDR3 is 15 residues long. V was shortened by 0 bases and J by 3 bases, with 12 bases between the two germline ends. Here the CDR3 reads CASSLAAGLHTEAFF. The CDR3 bases are TGCGCCAGCAGCTTGGCCGCGGGGTTGCACACTGAAGCTTTCTTT.

This rearrangement joins TRBV6-5 to TRBJ1-1, with a weak D call TRBD1 (6 bases). The CDR3 contains 15 residues. Looked up from germline, CDR1 is MNHEY and CDR2 is SVGAGI. The V end was cut by 6 bases, the J end by 1 base, with 15 bases between. The CDR3 loop reads CASSASRGGNTEAFF. In nucleotides, the CDR3 is TGTGCCAGCAGCGCCTCAAGGGGGGGGAACACTGAAGCTTTCTTT.

In its sample, this clone was seen a few times. The chain employs TRBV11-2 and TRBJ1-1; 7 bases align to TRBD1. The CDR3 has 15 residues. Trimming cost V 6 bases and J 0 bases; bases outside gene matches: 7. The germline V gene has CDR1 SGHAT and CDR2 FQNNGV. The CDR3 nucleotides are TGTGCCAGCAGAGCGACAGGGTTCATGAACACTGAAGCTTTCTTT. Amino acids: CASRATGFMNTEAFF.

V is TRBV6-5 and J is TRBJ2-3; 8 bases are shared with TRBD2. The germline gives CDR1 MNHEY, CDR2 SVGAGI. The CDR3 sequence is 16 residues long. Trimming took 0 bases from V and 7 from J; bases not matched to a gene: 9. The DNA for the CDR3 is TGTGCCAGCAGTTACTCGAAGGGACTAGTGTCGAATACGCAGTATTTT. Translating it yields CASSYSKGLVSNTQYF.

The CDR3 bases are TGTGCCATCAGTGAGACGGCTAGCGGGGGTGGTGAGACCCAGTACTTC. Translation: CAISETASGGGETQYF. This sequence joins TRBV10-3 and TRBJ2-5; 10 bases agree with TRBD2. This CDR3 spans 16 amino acids. Germline CDR1 is ENHRY and CDR2 is SYGVKD. V lost 2 bases and J lost 5; bases outside the gene matches: 8.

The chain couples TRBV19 to TRBJ1-3; D remains unclear. The V end lost 6 bases, the J end lost 2 bases, and 11 bases lay between the germline ends. CDR1 and CDR2 from the germline V gene are LNHDA and SQIVND (reference sequence). The CDR3 is 14 amino acids. CDR3 sequence reads: CASRSVGAGNTIYF. CDR3 bases: TGTGCCAGTAGGAGTGTTGGAGCTGGAAACACCATATATTTT.

This clone appeared a single time. This chain uses TRBV7-3 with TRBJ2-1; TRBD1 aligns across 10 bases. V lost 5 bases to trimming and J lost 7 bases; unmatched junction nucleotides: 8. The CDR3 sequence is 15 residues long. CDR1 and CDR2 (germline): SGHTA, FQGTGA. The CDR3 protein is CASSLRQGAWNEQFF. CDR3 nucleotides: TGTGCCAGCAGCCTCCGACAGGGGGCCTGGAATGAGCAGTTCTTC.

V is TRBV4-2 and J is TRBJ2-7, with 10 bases that match TRBD2. Germline lookup yields CDR1 LGHNA and CDR2 YNFKEQ. V lost 6 bases to trimming and J lost 4 bases; unmatched junction nucleotides: 9. The CDR3 extends over 15 amino acids. CDR3 protein: CASSRERGGLYEQYF. CDR3 nucleotides: TGTGCCAGCAGTCGCGAGCGGGGGGGCTTATACGAGCAGTACTTC.